This record covers a single T cell receptor beta chain. Sequencing used immunoSEQ multiplex PCR; TCRdb keeps in-frame clones, though not all of them. The repertoire holds over 100,000 clones, with roughly 89% as singletons. These data are taken from a study of T cell responses to AZD1222 COVID-19 vaccine. The CDR3 extends over 15 amino acids. Looked up from germline, CDR1 is MNHEY and CDR2 is SVGAGI. The V segment lost 5 bases and the J segment 3 bases; nucleotides outside the gene matches: 7. The sequencing used peripheral blood, collected on day 0 of AZD1222 vaccination. This TCR derives from an adult in good health. The chain joins TRBV6-5 to TRBJ2-3; 8 nucleotides match TRBD2. The DNA of the CDR3 is TGTGCCAGCAGTCCAATAGCGGGAAAGACAGATACGCAGTATTTT. Its protein product is CASSPIAGKTDTQYF.